These T cell receptor beta chains were read from a single sample in a study of OX40 agonist ivuxolimab in advanced cancers. The assay was immunoSEQ multiplex PCR, and TCRdb's table has in-frame clones only and misses some. Of approximately 68,000 clones in the sample, roughly nine tenths were seen once. The sequencing here drew on CD4+ or CD8+ T cells sorted from blood, taken in a trial of the OX40 agonist ivuxolimab. The receptors derive from an adult with an advanced solid tumor such as melanoma, head and neck, liver or kidney cancer. Each CDR3 is given with its conserved first and last residue. D genes are given only for firm matches. Clone size is stated in some rows and not others, as once, few, many or a class when expanded.

V: TRBV5-1; size: .; J: TRBJ2-5; D: .; CDR3: CASSLKLAPETQYF; DNA: TGCGCCAGCAGCTTGAAACTAGCCCCAGAGACCCAGTACTTC
V: TRBV5-1; size: .; J: TRBJ1-2; D: .; CDR3: CASSLGGNSNYGYTF; DNA: TGCGCCAGCAGCTTGGGGGGAAACTCTAACTATGGCTACACCTTC
V: TRBV2; size: .; J: TRBJ1-2; D: TRBD1; CDR3: CASSPQGGNYGYTF; DNA: TGTGCCAGCAGTCCCCAGGGGGGGAACTATGGCTACACCTTC
V: TRBV6-6; size: .; J: TRBJ1-5; D: .; CDR3: CASSKDGAGNQPQHF; DNA: TGTGCCAGCAGCAAAGATGGCGCAGGCAATCAGCCCCAGCATTTT
V: TRBV9; size: few; J: TRBJ2-5; D: .; CDR3: CASSSGPGRETQYF; DNA: TGTGCCAGCAGCTCCGGACCAGGGAGGGAGACCCAGTACTTC
V: TRBV2; size: .; J: TRBJ1-2; D: .; CDR3: CASSGALGGPYGYTF; DNA: TGTGCCAGCAGTGGAGCGCTTGGGGGGCCCTATGGCTACACCTTC
V: TRBV9; size: .; J: TRBJ2-7; D: .; CDR3: CASSVGGDGNYEQYF; DNA: TGTGCCAGCAGCGTAGGCGGGGACGGTAACTACGAGCAGTACTTC
V: TRBV19; size: once; J: TRBJ2-7; D: TRBD2; CDR3: CASSPRTSGTLEQYF; DNA: TGTGCCAGTAGTCCCCGGACTAGCGGGACACTAGAGCAGTACTTC
V: TRBV30; size: .; J: TRBJ1-3; D: .; CDR3: CAWTMDSGNTIYF; DNA: TGTGCCTGGACAATGGACTCTGGAAACACCATATATTTT
V: TRBV30; size: .; J: TRBJ2-2; D: .; CDR3: CAWSVQDTGELFF; DNA: TGTGCCTGGAGTGTACAGGACACCGGGGAGCTGTTTTTT
V: TRBV12-5; size: few; J: TRBJ1-5; D: .; CDR3: CASWDPAVQPQHF; DNA: TGTGCCAGTTGGGATCCAGCCGTCCAGCCCCAGCATTTT
V: TRBV4-1; size: .; J: TRBJ2-2; D: TRBD1; CDR3: CASSHQGAGAGELFF; DNA: TGCGCCAGCAGCCATCAGGGGGCCGGGGCCGGGGAGCTGTTTTTT
V: TRBV5-1; size: .; J: TRBJ2-7; D: .; CDR3: CASSRDVYEQYF; DNA: TGCGCCAGCAGCCGGGACGTCTACGAGCAGTACTTC
V: TRBV6-1; size: .; J: TRBJ1-1; D: .; CDR3: CASSEGSGNTEAFF; DNA: TGTGCCAGCAGTGAAGGTTCGGGTAACACTGAAGCTTTCTTT
V: TRBV12-5; size: .; J: TRBJ2-1; D: .; CDR3: CASGLGTTSEQFF; DNA: TGTGCTAGTGGTTTGGGGACTACAAGTGAGCAGTTCTTC
V: TRBV5-1; size: .; J: TRBJ2-7; D: TRBD2; CDR3: CASSPLAGAGEQYF; DNA: TGCGCCAGCAGCCCCTTAGCGGGGGCGGGCGAGCAGTACTTC
V: TRBV6-5; size: .; J: TRBJ1-6; D: .; CDR3: CASSTWYSPLHF; DNA: TGTGCCAGCAGTACATGGTATTCACCCCTCCACTTT
V: TRBV18; size: .; J: TRBJ2-3; D: TRBD2; CDR3: CASSLGASGTTDTQYF; DNA: TGTGCCAGCTCCTTGGGGGCTAGCGGGACCACAGATACGCAGTATTTT
V: TRBV19; size: .; J: TRBJ2-3; D: .; CDR3: CASSIQGRDTQYF; DNA: TGTGCCAGTAGTATCCAGGGGAGAGATACGCAGTATTTT
V: TRBV5-1; size: .; J: TRBJ1-1; D: .; CDR3: CASSAATANTEAFF; DNA: TGCGCCAGCAGCGCCGCGACAGCCAACACTGAAGCTTTCTTT
V: TRBV5-6; size: .; J: TRBJ1-5; D: .; CDR3: CASSSFGTPGNQPQHF; DNA: TGTGCCAGCAGCTCCTTCGGGACTCCCGGCAATCAGCCCCAGCATTTT
V: TRBV30; size: .; J: TRBJ1-2; D: .; CDR3: CAWSIGGIYGYTF; DNA: TGTGCCTGGAGTATCGGGGGTATCTATGGCTACACCTTC
V: TRBV10-3; size: .; J: TRBJ2-7; D: .; CDR3: CAISEGQGIDEQYF; DNA: TGTGCCATCAGTGAGGGTCAGGGTATCGACGAGCAGTACTTC
V: TRBV10-3; size: once; J: TRBJ1-6; D: .; CDR3: CAISESQRGNSPLHF; DNA: TGTGCCATCAGTGAGTCGCAGCGGGGGAATTCACCCCTCCACTTT
V: TRBV21-1; size: .; J: TRBJ1-1; D: .; CDR3: CAIPVQGSTEAFF; DNA: TGTGCCATCCCGGTGCAGGGGAGCACTGAAGCTTTCTTT
V: TRBV5-1; size: .; J: TRBJ1-6; D: TRBD1; CDR3: CASSLGQGANSPLHF; DNA: TGCGCCAGCAGTCTCGGACAGGGGGCAAATTCACCCCTCCACTTT
V: TRBV6-5; size: .; J: TRBJ1-6; D: .; CDR3: CASRRDGMINSPLHF; DNA: TGTGCCAGCAGAAGGGATGGGATGATTAATTCACCCCTCCACTTT
V: TRBV30; size: .; J: TRBJ1-1; D: .; CDR3: CALAQSNTEAFF; DNA: TGTGCCCTGGCACAATCAAACACTGAAGCTTTCTTT
V: TRBV7-2; size: .; J: TRBJ1-6; D: .; CDR3: CASSPLGSNSPLHF; DNA: TGTGCCAGCAGCCCATTAGGGTCTAATTCACCCCTCCACTTT
V: TRBV2; size: .; J: TRBJ1-2; D: .; CDR3: CASSSRLLGYTF; DNA: TGTGCCAGCAGCTCCAGGTTGCTCGGCTACACCTTC
V: TRBV7-8; size: .; J: TRBJ1-4; D: .; CDR3: CASSLRGANEKLFF; DNA: TGTGCCAGCAGCTTAAGGGGGGCTAATGAAAAACTGTTTTTT
V: TRBV7-9; size: .; J: TRBJ1-3; D: .; CDR3: CASSAGPRGALGNTIYF; DNA: TGTGCCAGCAGCGCCGGCCCCCGGGGCGCCCTTGGAAACACCATATATTTT
V: TRBV7-9; size: .; J: TRBJ1-4; D: TRBD1; CDR3: CASSLRTGGEKLFF; DNA: TGTGCCAGCAGCTTACGGACAGGTGGTGAAAAACTGTTTTTT
V: TRBV10-3; size: .; J: TRBJ2-1; D: .; CDR3: CAISVAQGPYNEQFF; DNA: TGTGCCATCAGTGTAGCGCAGGGCCCCTACAATGAGCAGTTCTTC
V: TRBV19; size: .; J: TRBJ2-4; D: .; CDR3: CASSIDRGRRNIQYF; DNA: TGTGCCAGTAGTATAGATCGGGGCAGAAGAAACATTCAGTACTTC
V: TRBV18; size: .; J: TRBJ1-2; D: .; CDR3: CASSPTTGGTANYGYTF; DNA: TGTGCCAGCTCACCAACTACGGGCGGGACCGCTAACTATGGCTACACCTTC